These 30 T cell receptor beta chains share one sample of origin, sequenced in a study of blood T cell repertoires in COVID-19. Sequencing used immunoSEQ multiplex PCR; TCRdb keeps in-frame clones, though not all of them. This table holds fewer than 25,000 clones, under 90% found once. Source material: peripheral blood. The receptors originated from a man between 65 and 85 years old with acute or convalescent COVID-19.

This sequence joins TRBV9 and TRBJ2-7; 7 bases fit TRBD2. The J segment lost 3 bases and the V segment lost 0 bases, leaving 6 bases of the junction unmatched. This CDR3 has 15 residues. Germline values: CDR1 SGDLS, CDR2 YYNGEE. Here the CDR3 DNA reads TGTGCCAGCAGCGTAGCTGGCGGGGGAATCTACGAGCAGTACTTC. It is translated as CASSVAGGGIYEQYF.

The rearrangement uses TRBV3-1 (or the pseudogene TRBV3-2) and TRBJ2-5; possibly TRBD1 for D (6 bases). Trimming pared 1 base from V and 5 bases from J, leaving 14 bases between. Per the germline V gene, CDR1 is LGHDT and CDR2 is YNNKEL (reference sequence). This CDR3 region has 15 residues. Here the CDR3 DNA reads TGTGCCAGCAGCCAAGGGCCACAGGGCGGCGAGACCCAGTACTTC. This sequence encodes CASSQGPQGGETQYF.

Judged by abundance, this clone is large. V usage is TRBV12-3 or TRBV12-4 and J usage is TRBJ2-7, with D possibly TRBD1 on 6 matching bases. The CDR3 extends over 13 amino acids. The V and J ends lost 3 bases and 3 bases respectively, with 9 bases between them. The CDR3 spells CASSFHRDYEQYF. The CDR3 DNA reads as TGTGCCAGCAGTTTCCACAGGGACTACGAGCAGTACTTC.

The chain carries TRBV4-2 and TRBJ1-5; maybe TRBD1 (6 bases). This CDR3 comprises 15 residues. Per germline, CDR1 LGHNA and CDR2 YNFKEQ. Trimming removed 0 bases from V and 5 bases from J, with 11 bases in between. CDR3 DNA sequence: TGTGCCAGCAGCCAAGATGTGGCAGGGGATCAGCCCCAGCATTTT. As protein: CASSQDVAGDQPQHF.

The gene calls are TRBV7-2 and TRBJ1-1; no definite D call. The CDR3 is 13 residues long. CDR1 and CDR2 from the germline V gene are SGHTA and FQGNSA. Trimming cost V 4 bases and J 0 bases, with 6 bases left between them. The CDR3 DNA reads as TGTGCCAGCAGCTCACAATTGAACACTGAAGCTTTCTTT. It specifies CASSSQLNTEAFF.

This sequence joins TRBV6-4 and TRBJ2-5, with D maybe TRBD2 (7 bases). The CDR3 is made up of 16 amino acids. Germline loops: CDR1 MRHNA, CDR2 SNTAGT. V lost 0 bases, J lost 1 base, and 12 bases lay in between. Here the CDR3 reads CASSDSAGALQETQYF. The DNA of the CDR3 is TGTGCCAGCAGTGACTCCGCGGGGGCCCTCCAAGAGACCCAGTACTTC.

V is TRBV27 and J is TRBJ2-1, with 13 bases aligning to TRBD2. Per germline, CDR1 MNHEY and CDR2 SMNVEV (reference sequence). The CDR3 covers 17 residues. With V trimmed by 1 base and J by 9 bases, 9 bases remained unmatched. CDR3 residues: CASSLYQTSGGPSEQFF. In nucleotides, the CDR3 is TGTGCCAGCAGTTTATACCAGACTAGCGGGGGGCCGTCTGAGCAGTTCTTC.

This chain links TRBV27 with TRBJ2-3; 12 nucleotides agree with TRBD2. CDR1 and CDR2 from the germline V gene are MNHEY and SMNVEV (reference sequence). The ends lost 5 bases at V and 6 bases at J; junction bases unmatched: 3. The CDR3 spans 14 residues. The CDR3 loop is CASSRTSGTDTQYF. CDR3 nucleotide sequence: TGTGCCAGCAGTAGGACTAGCGGGACGGATACGCAGTATTTT.

This clone was detected a few times. The chain recombines TRBV4-1 with TRBJ2-2, with 11 bases lining up with TRBD2. In germline, CDR1 is MGHRA, CDR2 YSYEKL. J lost 4 bases, V lost 0 bases, and 7 bases had no gene match. CDR3 size: 18 residues. CDR3 protein: CASSQEAVAGGPTGELFF. The DNA for the CDR3 is TGCGCCAGCAGCCAAGAAGCGGTAGCGGGGGGGCCCACCGGGGAGCTGTTTTTT.

The CDR3 coding sequence is TGCGCCAGCAGCGTCGGGACAGGGGCGTTGTACACTGAAGCTTTCTTT. Its translation: CASSVGTGALYTEAFF. The chain has TRBV5-1 and TRBJ1-1, with TRBD1 matching over 10 bases. The germline V gene has CDR1 SGHRS and CDR2 YFSETQ. With V trimmed by 4 bases and J by 3 bases, 9 bases remained unmatched. The CDR3 is made up of 16 amino acids.

The chain combines TRBV7-6 with TRBJ2-3; 10 positions match TRBD2. The CDR3 length is 16 residues. CDR1 SGHVS and CDR2 FNYEAQ come from the germline V gene. Losses at the gene ends were 4 bases for V and 5 bases for J; bases not matched to a gene: 9. The CDR3 protein is CASSSASGGAVDTQYF. CDR3 nucleotide sequence: TGTGCCAGCAGCTCAGCGAGCGGGGGGGCTGTAGATACGCAGTATTTT.

This clone is deemed medium-sized (0.01 to 0.1%). This chain links TRBV30 with TRBJ1-1; 8 nucleotides line up with TRBD1. Germline CDR1 and CDR2: GTSNPN and SVGIG (reference sequence). There are 14 residues in the CDR3. V trimming: 3 bases; J trimming: 0 bases; junction bases outside the gene matches: 3. The CDR3 DNA reads as TGTGCCTGGAGATGGACAGGGATGAACACTGAAGCTTTCTTT. Encoded protein: CAWRWTGMNTEAFF.

This clone appeared a few times. This chain uses TRBV2 with TRBJ2-2, with a tentative D call TRBD1 (6 bases). Germline lookup yields CDR1 SNHLY and CDR2 FYNNEI. V gave up 6 bases and J gave up 7 bases, with 12 bases separating them. This CDR3 spans 13 amino acids. Written as DNA, the CDR3 is TGTGCCAGCAGGACCCAGACAGGCGGGGAGCTGTTTTTT. Protein product: CASRTQTGGELFF.

The V gene is TRBV5-1, the J gene TRBJ2-7, with TRBD1 matching over 8 bases. With V trimmed by 0 bases and J by 5 bases, 4 bases remained unmatched. Germline CDR1 is SGHRS and CDR2 is YFSETQ. The CDR3 runs to 14 residues. In DNA, the CDR3 is TGCGCCAGCAGCTTGGACGGACAGGGCGACGAGCAGTACTTC. Translation gives CASSLDGQGDEQYF.

The chain recombines TRBV4-3 with TRBJ2-3; 11 bases align to TRBD2. CDR1 and CDR2 from the germline V gene are LGHNA and YSLEER. The CDR3 runs to 15 residues. V was pared by 4 bases and J by 6 bases, with 6 bases of the junction left unmatched. CDR3 amino acids: CASSPGTSGKDTQYF. The CDR3 DNA reads TGCGCCAGCAGCCCTGGGACTAGCGGAAAGGATACGCAGTATTTT.

The CDR3, as DNA: TGTGCCAGCAGTCCTTCGTGGCCCTATGGCTACACCTTC. Translated: CASSPSWPYGYTF. The chain recombines TRBV25-1 with TRBJ1-2, with no clear D. Deletions cut 5 bases from V and 4 bases from J, with 11 bases between. This CDR3 is built from 13 residues. Germline assignment: CDR1 MGHDK and CDR2 SYGVNS.

The rearrangement uses TRBV3-1 (or the pseudogene TRBV3-2) and TRBJ1-4, with D unresolved. V was pared by 4 bases and J by 6 bases, with 21 bases between. The CDR3 has 17 residues. Per the germline V gene, CDR1 is LGHDT and CDR2 is YNNKEL (reference sequence). The CDR3 reads CASSPSSAKDSYEKLFF. The DNA for the CDR3 is TGTGCCAGCAGCCCCTCTAGCGCCAAAGACTCCTATGAAAAACTGTTTTTT.

About this clone itself: A junction end diverges from the germline sequence, so it may reflect a read error. The chain uses TRBV7-7 and TRBJ2-1; the D is unclear. Germline V lookup: CDR1 SSHAT, CDR2 FNYEAQ (reference sequence). The CDR3 is 13 amino acids. The CDR3: CASSTAPGNEQFF. CDR3 nucleotides: TGTGCTAGCAGCACGGCCCCGGGCAATGAGCAGTTCTTC.

V and J are TRBV5-5 and TRBJ1-3, with 9 bases lining up with TRBD1. CDR1 SGHKS and CDR2 YYEKEE come from the germline V gene (reference sequence). This CDR3 is built from 17 residues. J gave up 0 bases and V 4 bases, and 8 bases lay outside the gene matches. CDR3 amino acids: CASSKGTGRASGNTIYF. The DNA for the CDR3 is TGTGCCAGCAGCAAAGGGACAGGGAGGGCCTCTGGAAACACCATATATTTT.

This rearrangement joins TRBV7-9 to TRBJ2-2, with D perhaps TRBD1 (5 bases). This CDR3 contains 15 residues. CDR1 and CDR2 from the germline V gene are SEHNR and FQNEAQ (reference sequence). With 1 base removed from V and 10 bases from J, the gap between germline ends came to 16 bases. The chain's CDR3 is CASSLGSQGGKELFF. The CDR3 bases are TGTGCCAGCAGCTTAGGATCCCAGGGCGGAAAGGAGCTGTTTTTT.

The chain carries TRBV7-2 and TRBJ1-6; TRBD1 aligns across 10 bases. V dropped 2 bases and J dropped 9; count of bases not matched to a gene: 10. The CDR3 covers 17 residues. Germline V gene sequence: CDR1 SGHTA, CDR2 FQGNSA. CDR3 region: CASSLNPPGQGLSPLHF. As DNA, the CDR3 is TGTGCCAGCAGCTTAAACCCGCCGGGACAGGGGCTTTCACCCCTCCACTTT.

V and J are TRBV7-9 and TRBJ2-7; TRBD1 agrees at 7 bases. This CDR3 spans 14 amino acids. Looked up from germline, CDR1 is SEHNR and CDR2 is FQNEAQ (reference sequence). The junction had 9 bases not matched to a gene; V was cut back by 6 bases and J by 4 bases. As DNA, the CDR3 is TGTGCCAGCAGAAGGACAGAGGGACAGTACGAGCAGTACTTC. Translation gives CASRRTEGQYEQYF. The whole variable domain, filled in from reference TRBV7-9 and TRBJ2-7, reads DTGVSQNPRHKITKRGQNVTFRCDPISEHNRLYWYRQTLGQGPEFLTYFQNEAQLEKSRLLSDRFSAERPKGSFSTLEIQRTEQGDSAMYLCASRRTEGQYEQYFGPGTRLTVT.

This clone was observed a few times. The chain uses TRBV10-3 and TRBJ1-5; the D is unclear. Germline assignment: CDR1 ENHRY and CDR2 SYGVKD. Trimming stripped 6 bases from V and 2 bases from J, with 20 bases between. The CDR3 has 17 residues. The CDR3 is CAISDTPPAEGNQPQHF. As DNA, the CDR3 is TGTGCCATCAGCGACACCCCACCCGCGGAGGGCAATCAGCCCCAGCATTTT.

J is TRBJ2-5 and V is TRBV5-1, with 7 bases that match TRBD1. J gave up 1 base and V 1 base, and 4 bases lay outside the gene matches. This CDR3 contains 15 residues. CDR1 and CDR2 from the germline V gene are SGHRS and YFSETQ. As DNA, the CDR3 is TGCGCCAGCAGCTTGCTGGGACAGTCCCAAGAGACCCAGTACTTC. It specifies CASSLLGQSQETQYF.

CDR3 protein: CASSASVSSYEQYF. Here the CDR3 DNA reads TGTGCCAGCAGCGCTAGCGTGAGCTCCTACGAGCAGTACTTC. V is TRBV9 and J is TRBJ2-7; TRBD2 is a possible D gene (6 bases). This CDR3 region has 14 residues. V was pared by 3 bases and J by 0 bases, with 10 bases between. Germline V lookup: CDR1 SGDLS, CDR2 YYNGEE.

J is TRBJ2-3 and V is TRBV12-3 or TRBV12-4; the D is unclear. This CDR3 has 13 residues. V was cut by 5 bases and J by 0 bases, with 6 bases left in between. CDR3 in amino acids: CASSQTSTDTQYF. The CDR3 coding sequence is TGTGCCAGCAGTCAGACTAGCACAGATACGCAGTATTTT.

The gene calls are TRBV6-2 or TRBV6-3 and TRBJ2-2; TRBD1 matches 7 bases. This CDR3 contains 17 residues. Germline-derived CDR1 and CDR2 are MNHEY and SVGEGT. The J segment lost 2 bases and the V segment lost 2 bases, leaving 8 bases of the junction unmatched. Here the CDR3 reads CASSYPSGGLNTGELFF. The CDR3 bases are TGTGCCAGCAGTTACCCGTCAGGGGGTTTAAACACCGGGGAGCTGTTTTTT.

The rearrangement uses TRBV5-1 and TRBJ1-4, with no clear D. CDR3 length equals 16 residues. Per germline, CDR1 SGHRS and CDR2 YFSETQ. V lost 0 bases to trimming and J lost 0 bases, with 9 bases between them. The CDR3 bases are TGCGCCAGCAGCTTGGGCCAGGTCACAACTAATGAAAAACTGTTTTTT. It encodes CASSLGQVTTNEKLFF. The full variable domain, with the rest looked up from reference TRBV5-1 and TRBJ1-4, is KAGVTQTPRYLIKTRGQQVTLSCSPISGHRSVSWYQQTPGQGLQFLFEYFSETQRNKGNFPGRFSGRQFSNSRSEMNVSTLELGDSALYLCASSLGQVTTNEKLFFGSGTQLSVL.

The chain joins TRBV6-2 or TRBV6-3 to TRBJ2-2; perhaps TRBD1 as D (5 bases). This CDR3 is built from 15 residues. Germline loops: CDR1 MNHEY, CDR2 SVGEGT. V gave up 4 bases and J gave up 5 bases, with 14 bases separating them. The CDR3 here is CASSSGAVWTGELFF. In DNA form, the CDR3 reads TGTGCCAGCAGTTCTGGGGCGGTCTGGACCGGGGAGCTGTTTTTT.

This chain links TRBV3-1 (or the pseudogene TRBV3-2) with TRBJ1-6, with D perhaps matching TRBD1 (5 bases). The CDR3 runs to 14 residues. Germline loops: CDR1 LGHDT, CDR2 YNNKEL (reference sequence). Trimming cost V 4 bases and J 10 bases, with 14 bases left between them. CDR3: CASSLQGGDSPLHF. As DNA, the CDR3 is TGTGCCAGCAGCCTTCAGGGTGGAGACTCACCCCTCCACTTT.